This entry describes one T cell receptor beta chain. How the authors handled the data: Estimates of nucleated cell counts were drawn from the amplification of reference gene primers. Some clones are missing from TCRdb's copy, which holds only in-frame ones; the method was immunoSEQ multiplex PCR. That table supplies the V and J calls and clone size; D and trimming were determined from the DNA. The top ten hold around 3.5% of the sample, which has fewer than 150,000 clones, around 83% seen once. This sample was taken from a study of blood T cell repertoires in COVID-19. Across the study: T cells, B-cell-depleted T cells, or PBMCs supplied cDNA or gDNA.

Trimming removed 1 base at V and 4 bases at J, with 10 bases between. CDR3 size: 14 residues. CDR1 is LNHNV, CDR2 YYDKDF, per germline (reference sequence). The rearrangement uses TRBV15 and TRBJ1-1; no clear D. The material sequenced was peripheral blood. This receptor was taken from a man aged 40-49 years with acute or convalescent COVID-19. CDR3 sequence: CATSRGGEVTEAFF. In DNA, the CDR3 is TGTGCCACCAGCAGAGGTGGGGAGGTCACTGAAGCTTTCTTT.